The sequence of this T cell receptor beta chain was determined in a study of T cell responses to AZD1222 COVID-19 vaccine. Overall study findings and caveats: Variant regions that are unmutated are reportedly the target of nearly half of spike-specific TCRs.

V lost 2 bases and J lost 4, with 11 bases in between. In germline, CDR1 is GTSNPN, CDR2 SVGIG (reference sequence). The CDR3 length is 14 residues. This clone showed up just once. Its target is unknown. Data came from immunoSEQ multiplex PCR; TCRdb stores just in-frame clones and leaves some out. This repertoire shows some 180,000 clones, 80% to 95% found once; its top ten account for less than 2.5%. Material: peripheral blood, obtained 28 days after the second AZD1222 dose. The sequence was obtained from an adult who received the AZD1222 COVID-19 vaccine. This sequence joins TRBV30 and TRBJ1-4; D may be TRBD1 (5 bases). The CDR3 here is CAWSPQGNNEKLFF. The CDR3, as DNA: TGTGCCTGGAGTCCCCAGGGCAATAATGAAAAACTGTTTTTT.